These 5 T cell receptor beta chains came from one sample sequenced in a study of shared T cell receptors in the human thymus. Assay: immunoSEQ multiplex PCR; the TCRdb copy retains only in-frame clones and omits some. The profile covers about 660,000 clones, with 70% to 90% appearing a single time and approximately 0.01% taken by the ten largest. The same sample was also used in a study of human thymus T cells.

The specimen sequenced was thymocytes. The source of these receptors is a boy under three years old with a congenital heart defect.

The chain employs TRBV7-6 and TRBJ1-5; the match to TRBD1 covers 8 bases. The CDR3 covers 18 residues. Trimming removed 1 base from V and 0 bases from J; junction bases left unmatched: 8. CDR1 is SGHVS, CDR2 FNYEAQ, per germline. CDR3 DNA: TGTGCCAGCAGCTTAGTACCCCAGGGGGCCTATAGCAATCAGCCCCAGCATTTT. Translated, it gives CASSLVPQGAYSNQPQHF.

The V and J genes are TRBV18 and TRBJ2-1; 10 bases match TRBD1. The germline V gene has CDR1 KGHSH and CDR2 LQKENI. Trimming at V came to 6 bases and at J to 0 bases, leaving 5 bases not matched to a gene. There are 16 residues in the CDR3. The CDR3 nucleotides are TGTGCCAGCTCTCGAGGACAGGGGGGCTCCTACAATGAGCAGTTCTTC. Translating gives CASSRGQGGSYNEQFF.

This chain connects TRBV2 to TRBJ1-2; tentative D call: TRBD1 (6 bases). The CDR3 length is 17 residues. With 7 bases removed from V and 1 base from J, the gap between germline ends came to 22 bases. In germline, CDR1 is SNHLY, CDR2 FYNNEI. The DNA of the CDR3 is TGTGCCAGCACAAAAAGGACAGCCAAGAAGATTAACTATGGCTACACCTTC. Translated: CASTKRTAKKINYGYTF. Complete variable domain (other parts from reference TRBV2 and TRBJ1-2): EPEVTQTPSHQVTQMGQEVILRCVPISNHLYFYWYRQILGQKVEFLVSFYNNEISEKSEIFDDQFSVERPDGSNFTLKIRSTKLEDSAMYFCASTKRTAKKINYGYTFGSGTRLTVV.

The chain recombines TRBV7-2 with TRBJ2-7, with TRBD2 matching over 8 bases. The CDR3 loop spans 15 amino acids. Germline loops: CDR1 SGHTA, CDR2 FQGNSA. Trimming removed 1 base from V and 2 bases from J; junction bases left unmatched: 4. For the CDR3, the DNA is TGTGCCAGCAGCTTAGTAGCGGGGAGGCCCTACGAGCAGTACTTC. This codes for CASSLVAGRPYEQYF.

The chain carries TRBV6-8 and TRBJ2-7; maybe TRBD1 (5 bases). The CDR3 totals 14 residues. Looked up from germline, CDR1 is MNHGY and CDR2 is SAAAGT. V lost 5 bases and J 0 bases, leaving 11 bases between the germline ends. Written as DNA, the CDR3 is TGTGCCAGCAGTCCGGACATAAACTCCTACGAGCAGTACTTC. This gives the protein CASSPDINSYEQYF.